This TCR beta chain was obtained from a study of blood T cell repertoires in COVID-19. Study background: From the United States, Italy and Spain came samples of acute and convalescent COVID-19. The analysed material was cDNA or gDNA that came from T cells, B-cell-depleted T cells, or PBMCs.

Authors' data handling: Amplification from reference gene primers served as the basis for estimated nucleated cell counts. Produced via immunoSEQ multiplex PCR; TCRdb's table is partial and in-frame only. That table gives V, J and clone size, and the DNA gave D and trimming. The table shows approximately 260,000 clones, with less than 85% occurring only once. The V gene end was trimmed by 4 bases and the J gene end by 8 bases; junction bases not matched to a gene: 7. The CDR3 is 13 amino acids. Looked up from germline, CDR1 is SGHRS and CDR2 is YFSETQ. This clone was seen only a few times. The sequencing sample was made of peripheral blood. The J gene is TRBJ1-2, the V gene TRBV5-1, with TRBD1 matching over 8 bases. The sequence came from a man between 60 and 75 years old who had recovered from COVID-19. The CDR3 coding sequence is TGCGCCAGCAGCACCCGACAGGGGTACGGCTACACCTTC. It specifies CASSTRQGYGYTF.